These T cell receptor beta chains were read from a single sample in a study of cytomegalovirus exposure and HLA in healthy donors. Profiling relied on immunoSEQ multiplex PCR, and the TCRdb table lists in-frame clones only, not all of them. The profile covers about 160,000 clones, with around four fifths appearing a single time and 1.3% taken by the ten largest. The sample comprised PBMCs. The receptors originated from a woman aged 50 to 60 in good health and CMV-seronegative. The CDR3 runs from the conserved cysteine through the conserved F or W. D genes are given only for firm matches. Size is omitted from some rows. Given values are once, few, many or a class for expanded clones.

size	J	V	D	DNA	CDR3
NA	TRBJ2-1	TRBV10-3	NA	TGTGCCAGCGGGACAGTATCAAATGAGCAGTTCTTC	CASGTVSNEQFF
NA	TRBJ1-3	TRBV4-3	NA	TGCGCCAGCAGCCAAGAGGCCTTCTTTGGAAACACCATATATTTT	CASSQEAFFGNTIYF
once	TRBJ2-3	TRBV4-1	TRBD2	TGCGCCAGCAGCCAAGAAGGTGTGGGAGCGGGGGACCCAGATACGCAGTATTTT	CASSQEGVGAGDPDTQYF
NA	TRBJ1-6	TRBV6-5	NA	TGTGCCAGCAGCCTCGACAGATTACGGTCACCCCTCCACTTT	CASSLDRLRSPLHF
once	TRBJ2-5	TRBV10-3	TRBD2	TGTGCCATTCGGACTAGCGGGGGAGAGACCCAGTACTTC	CAIRTSGGETQYF
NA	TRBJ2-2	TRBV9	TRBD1	TGTGCCAGCAGCGTCCGTGGGGCAGGGGGCACCGGGGAGCTGTTTTTT	CASSVRGAGGTGELFF
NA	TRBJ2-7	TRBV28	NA	TGTGCCAGCAGTTCCCCGACAGGAACCTACGAGCAGTACTTC	CASSSPTGTYEQYF
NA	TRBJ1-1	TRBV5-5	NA	TGTGCCAGCCAGGGGACGATGGGCACTGAAGCTTTCTTT	CASQGTMGTEAFF
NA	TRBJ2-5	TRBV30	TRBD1	TGTGCCTGGAGTTACAGGGGAGAGACCCAGTACTTC	CAWSYRGETQYF
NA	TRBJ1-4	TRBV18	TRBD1	TGTGCCAGCTTGAGACAGGGAGCAACTAATGAAAAACTGTTTTTT	CASLRQGATNEKLFF
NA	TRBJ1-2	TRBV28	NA	TGTGCCAGCAGTTTGGAACAGCTGAACTATGGCTACACCTTC	CASSLEQLNYGYTF
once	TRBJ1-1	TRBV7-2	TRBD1	TGTGCCAGCAGCATAAGCCCGGGACAGGGATTTACTGAAGCTTTCTTT	CASSISPGQGFTEAFF
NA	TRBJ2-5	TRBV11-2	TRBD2	TGTGCCAGCGCCCGACTAGCGGGATGGCTGGAGACCCAGTACTTC	CASARLAGWLETQYF
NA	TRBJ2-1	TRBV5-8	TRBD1	TGTGCCAGCAGCTCCTTAAACAGGGGATACTCCTACAATGAGCAGTTCTTC	CASSSLNRGYSYNEQFF
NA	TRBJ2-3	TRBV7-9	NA	TGTGCCAGCAGCACCTGGTTAGCTAGCACAGATACGCAGTATTTT	CASSTWLASTDTQYF
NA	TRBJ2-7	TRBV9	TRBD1	TGTGCCAGCAGCCCCGACAGGGGAACCTACGAGCAGTACTTC	CASSPDRGTYEQYF
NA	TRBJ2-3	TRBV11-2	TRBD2	TGTGCCAGCAGAAGTTTAGCGGGAGGCGGCACAGATACGCAGTATTTT	CASRSLAGGGTDTQYF
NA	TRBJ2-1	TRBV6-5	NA	TGTGCCAGCAGTTCCTCCCGACAAAGGGAGCAGTTCTTC	CASSSSRQREQFF
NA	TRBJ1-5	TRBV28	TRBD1	TGTGCCAGTGGACAGGTGACCGGACAGGACCCTCGAAGAGCCCAGCATTTT	CASGQVTGQDPRRAQHF
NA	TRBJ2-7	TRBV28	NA	TGTGCCAGCAGTTTATGGGACAGTTACTCCTACGAGCAGTACTTC	CASSLWDSYSYEQYF
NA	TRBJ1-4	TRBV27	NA	TGTGCCAGCAGTTTGCTGATGCAGGGTGAGGAAAAACTGTTTTTT	CASSLLMQGEEKLFF
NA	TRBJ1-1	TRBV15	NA	TGTGCCACCAGCACAGGCGGCGGGTACACTGAAGCTTTCTTT	CATSTGGGYTEAFF
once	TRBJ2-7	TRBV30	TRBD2	TGTGCCTGGTCGGGCGGGAGGACGACCTACGAGCAGTACTTC	CAWSGGRTTYEQYF
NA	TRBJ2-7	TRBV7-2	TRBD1	TGTGCCAGCAGCTTAACAGGGGTCGGCGAGCAGTACTTC	CASSLTGVGEQYF
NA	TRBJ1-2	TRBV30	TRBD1	TGTGCCTGGTACCGGGACAGGGCGGCCACTGGCTATGGCTACACCTTC	CAWYRDRAATGYGYTF
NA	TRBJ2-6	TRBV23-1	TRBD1	TGCGCCAGCAGTGGGGGACAGGGGGGTTTCGGGGCCAACGTCCTGACTTTC	CASSGGQGGFGANVLTF